This TCR beta chain came from a study of T cell changes during pregnancy in multiple sclerosis. The V end was cut by 6 bases, the J end by 0 bases, with 12 bases between. Per germline, CDR1 MNHNS and CDR2 SASEGT. The CDR3 is 15 amino acids. Data came from immunoSEQ multiplex PCR; TCRdb stores just in-frame clones and leaves some out. The table shows about 56,000 clones, with around nine tenths occurring only once. The source material was peripheral blood, sampled in the first trimester of pregnancy. The V gene is TRBV6-1, the J gene TRBJ1-5; D is ambiguous. This receptor was identified in a female donor in good health, enrolled as a control in a pregnancy study. The CDR3 loop is CASRYGEVSNQPQHF. CDR3 DNA: TGTGCCAGCAGGTACGGTGAGGTTAGCAATCAGCCCCAGCATTTT.